The 13 T cell receptor beta chains below all came from one sample that was sequenced in a study of blood T cells in healthy people across ages. Together with a sample-barcoded 5' primer, a J-beta primer mix was included in a second PCR lasting about 7 to 11 cycles. TCRdb passed the 5' RACE reads through MiXCR, listing each CDR3 protein once. The sample includes roughly 1.9 million distinct CDR3 sequences, roughly 43% of them seen just once. The sequenced sample consisted of blood. All receptors come from a human donor in good health.

The genes are TRBV14 and TRBJ1-2; possible D gene TRBD1, 5 bases. The germline V gene has CDR1 SGHDN and CDR2 FVKESK. V lost 4 bases to trimming and J lost 4 bases, with 19 bases between them. The CDR3 consists of 16 residues. CDR3 residues: CASSPYSGTYTYGYTF. CDR3 in DNA: TGTGCCAGCAGCCCTTACTCCGGGACTTATACCTATGGCTACACCTTC. Full variable domain (missing parts from reference TRBV14 and TRBJ1-2): EAGVTQFPSHSVIEKGQTVTLRCDPISGHDNLYWYRRVMGKEIKFLLHFVKESKQDESGMPNNRFLAERTGGTYSTLKVQPAELEDSGVYFCASSPYSGTYTYGYTFGSGTRLTVV.

Points on this clonotype: The junction and the germline gene differ at one end; a read error may be behind it. This sequence joins TRBV18 and TRBJ2-3, with unresolved D. The CDR3 length is 15 residues. Germline values: CDR1 KGHSH, CDR2 LQKENI. CDR3 amino acids: CAGSPTPDATDTQYF. The CDR3 DNA sequence: TGTGCCGGCTCACCAACCCCGGACGCGACAGATACGCAGTATTTT.

Worth noting for this clonotype: Germline is not matched at one junction end, which may reflect a read error. V gene TRBV9 combines with J gene TRBJ1-6; 9 positions match TRBD1. Germline values: CDR1 SGDLS, CDR2 YYNGEE. The CDR3 covers 14 residues. The CDR3 bases are TGTGCCAGTAGCGTAGGACAGGGGTATTCACTCCTCCACTTT. It yields the protein CASSVGQGYSLLHF.

The DNA of the CDR3 is TGTGCCAGCAGCTCCCCGGGGAGGGGGCGATTCGGGCAGTACTTC. As protein: CASSSPGRGRFGQYF. The J gene is TRBJ2-5, the V gene TRBV11-2; D tentatively fits TRBD1 or TRBD2 (7 bases each). The CDR3 runs to 15 residues. Trimming removed 4 bases at V and 11 bases at J, with 23 bases between. Germline V CDR1 and CDR2: SGHAT, FQNNGV. Filled out from reference TRBV11-2 and TRBJ2-5, the complete variable domain reads EAGVAQSPRYKIIEKRQSVAFWCNPISGHATLYWYQQILGQGPKLLIQFQNNGVVDDSQLPKDRFSAERLKGVDSTLKIQPAKLEDSAVYLCASSSPGRGRFGQYFGPGTRLLVL.

V usage is TRBV7-8 and J usage is TRBJ1-1, with TRBD1 identical over 9 bases. The CDR3 has 15 residues. CDR1 and CDR2 from the germline V gene are SGHVS and FQNEAQ. Germline trimming cut 0 bases from V and 4 bases from J; bases unmatched to any gene: 3. CDR3 in amino acids: CASSLAGTGTTEAFF. The CDR3 DNA is TGTGCCAGCAGCTTAGCAGGGACAGGGACCACTGAAGCTTTCTTT.

V gene TRBV6-5 combines with J gene TRBJ2-7; D perhaps matches TRBD1 (6 bases). The germline V gene encodes CDR1 MNHEY and CDR2 SVGAGI. The CDR3 extends over 13 amino acids. V was trimmed by 5 bases and J by 2 bases, leaving 10 bases between them. The DNA for the CDR3 is TGTGCCAGCAGTGATGGACAGACCTACGAGCAGTACTTC. Protein sequence: CASSDGQTYEQYF.

The chain couples TRBV6-2 or TRBV6-3 to TRBJ1-1; D may be TRBD1 (5 bases). V shed 5 bases and J shed 3 bases, with 10 bases lying between them. Per germline, CDR1 MNHEY and CDR2 SVGEGT. CDR3 length equals 13 residues. Here the CDR3 DNA reads TGTGCCAGCAGTGTGGGGGTATACACTGAAGCTTTCTTT. Translated: CASSVGVYTEAFF.

This chain connects TRBV25-1 to TRBJ1-5; TRBD1 is a possible D gene (5 bases). The CDR3 has 14 amino acids. V lost 9 bases and J lost 4, with 16 bases in between. Germline CDR1 reads MGHDK; CDR2 reads SYGVNS. The CDR3 region has the DNA TGTGCCAGTTCAGCGGGGCAGATAAATCAGCCCCAGCATTTT. Translated, it gives CASSAGQINQPQHF.

As for this clonotype: Compared with germline, one end of the junction differs, possibly owing to a read error. This sequence joins TRBV7-9 and TRBJ2-5; D is perhaps TRBD1 or TRBD2 (5 bases each). The germline CDR1 and CDR2 sequences are SEHNR and FQNEAQ (reference sequence). CDR3 length: 15 residues. The CDR3 spells CANSFPWGTQETQYF. Here the CDR3 DNA reads TGTGCCAACAGCTTTCCCTGGGGGACCCAAGAGACCCAGTACTTC.

This chain uses TRBV7-2 with TRBJ1-5, with D unresolved. Germline V gene data show CDR1 as SGHTA and CDR2 as FQGNSA. V dropped 4 bases and J dropped 8 bases, with 12 bases sitting between them. CDR3 length equals 13 residues. The CDR3 DNA follows: TGTGCCAGCAGCTGGGCGTCGGGAGAGCCCCAGCATTTT. It codes for CASSWASGEPQHF.

For the CDR3, the DNA is TGTGCCAGCAGTGAGGGGGACAGGGCCGATCCCCTCCACTTT. Protein product: CASSEGDRADPLHF. The genes are TRBV25-1 and TRBJ1-6; 9 bases are a match to TRBD1. With 3 bases clipped from V and 13 bases from J, the junction kept 7 bases outside the gene matches. Germline V gene lookup returns CDR1 MGHDK and CDR2 SYGVNS. The CDR3 runs 14 residues. Full variable domain (outside the CDR3, taken from reference TRBV25-1 and TRBJ1-6): EADIYQTPRYLVIGTGKKITLECSQTMGHDKMYWYQQDPGMELHLIHYSYGVNSTEKGDLSSESTVSRIRTEHFPLTLESARPSHTSQYLCASSEGDRADPLHFGNGTRLTVT.

This sequence joins TRBV29-1 and TRBJ2-1; the D gene could be TRBD1 or TRBD2 (6 bases each). The CDR3 is 11 amino acids. Deletions cut 8 bases from V and 10 bases from J, with 15 bases between. The germline gives CDR1 SQVTM, CDR2 ANQGSEA. CDR3 nucleotides: TGCAGCCTCGAGGGGGGCTCAGAGCAGTTCTTC. The encoded protein is CSLEGGSEQFF.

This clonotype was counted between two and nine times. In DNA form, the CDR3 reads TGCGCCAGCAGCCTGGGGGGATGGCCCTCCTACGAGCAGTACTTC. It encodes CASSLGGWPSYEQYF. V gene TRBV5-1 combines with J gene TRBJ2-7; D may be TRBD2 (6 bases). Germline V gives CDR1 SGHRS, CDR2 YFSETQ. The CDR3 extends over 15 amino acids. V was shortened by 4 bases and J by 0 bases, with 14 bases between the two germline ends. Variable domain in full (rest from reference TRBV5-1 and TRBJ2-7): KAGVTQTPRYLIKTRGQQVTLSCSPISGHRSVSWYQQTPGQGLQFLFEYFSETQRNKGNFPGRFSGRQFSNSRSEMNVSTLELGDSALYLCASSLGGWPSYEQYFGPGTRLTVT.